The TCR beta chain under discussion was sequenced for a study of CD8 T cells in Susac syndrome. CDR1 and CDR2 from the germline V gene are SGDLS and YYNGEE. The CDR3 loop spans 14 amino acids. V was trimmed by 1 base and J by 4 bases, leaving 11 bases between them. Negative isolation was applied to CD8+ and CD4+ T cells, and FACS enrichment was applied to TEMRA cells. The RNA, about 0.5 to 1 ug, was put through reverse transcription using random hexamers. immunoSEQ multiplex PCR amplified TCR beta CDR3 across 54 Vbeta, 13 Jbeta. Via MiXCR, TCRdb re-called the immunoSEQ multiplex PCR reads, giving one row per CDR3 protein. The table has about 69,000 distinct CDR3 sequences, 91% seen once.

The sequence was obtained from a human donor with multiple sclerosis. The chain employs TRBV9 and TRBJ2-5; no reliable D call. The sequencing sample was made of CD8+ T cells from PBMCs. CDR3 region: CASSVIADGETQYF. The CDR3 nucleotides are TGTGCCAGCAGCGTAATCGCGGATGGAGAGACCCAGTACTTC.